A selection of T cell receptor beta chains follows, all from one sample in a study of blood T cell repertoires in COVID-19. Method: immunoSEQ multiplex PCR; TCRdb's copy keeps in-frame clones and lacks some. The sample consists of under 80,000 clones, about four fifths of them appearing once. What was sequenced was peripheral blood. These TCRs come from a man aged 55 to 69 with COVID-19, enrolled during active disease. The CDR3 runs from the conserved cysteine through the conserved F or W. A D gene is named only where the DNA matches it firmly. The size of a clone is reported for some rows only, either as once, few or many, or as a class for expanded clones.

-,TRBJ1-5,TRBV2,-,CASSEFGPYQPQHF,TGTGCCAGCAGTGAATTCGGTCCTTATCAGCCCCAGCATTTT
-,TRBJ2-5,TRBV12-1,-,CASSKGQGEETQYF,TGTGCCAGCAGTAAGGGACAGGGGGAAGAGACCCAGTACTTC
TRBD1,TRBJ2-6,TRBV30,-,CAWRDRGPSSGANVLTF,TGTGCCTGGAGGGACAGGGGCCCGAGCTCTGGGGCCAACGTCCTGACTTTC
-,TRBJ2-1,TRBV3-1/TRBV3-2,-,CASSHRGNEQFF,TGTGCCAGCAGCCACCGGGGGAATGAGCAGTTCTTC
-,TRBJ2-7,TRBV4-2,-,CASSDQGGRGEQYF,TGTGCCAGCAGCGACCAAGGAGGGAGGGGGGAGCAGTACTTC
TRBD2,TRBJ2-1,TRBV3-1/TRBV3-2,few,CASSPLLAGNNEQFF,TGTGCCAGCAGCCCGCTACTAGCGGGAAACAATGAGCAGTTCTTC
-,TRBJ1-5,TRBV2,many,CASRGTRGSNQPQHF,TGTGCCAGCAGGGGGACAAGGGGTAGCAATCAGCCCCAGCATTTT
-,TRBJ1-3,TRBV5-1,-,CASSLQGLGNTIYF,TGCGCCAGCAGCTTGCAGGGATTAGGAAACACCATATATTTT
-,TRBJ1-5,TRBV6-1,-,CASSDRQGFYQPQHF,TGTGCCAGCAGTGATCGGCAGGGGTTTTATCAGCCCCAGCATTTT
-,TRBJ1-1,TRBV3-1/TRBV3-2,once,CASSQAGGEAFF,TGTGCCAGCAGCCAAGCGGGAGGGGAGGCTTTCTTT
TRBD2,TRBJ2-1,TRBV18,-,CASSPGLADNNEQFF,TGTGCCAGCTCACCCGGGCTAGCGGACAACAATGAGCAGTTCTTC
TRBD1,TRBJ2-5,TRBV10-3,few,CAISELDRAETQYF,TGTGCCATCAGTGAACTGGACAGGGCGGAGACCCAGTACTTC
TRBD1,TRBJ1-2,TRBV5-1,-,CASSSGQGLDGYTF,TGCGCCAGCAGCTCAGGACAGGGGTTGGATGGCTACACCTTC
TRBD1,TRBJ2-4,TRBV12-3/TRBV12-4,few,CASSQTGRIQYF,TGTGCCAGCAGTCAGACAGGGCGTATTCAGTACTTC
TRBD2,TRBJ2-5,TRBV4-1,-,CASSQDGPSGGLRGEETQYF,TGCGCCAGCAGCCAAGATGGCCCTAGCGGGGGCCTCCGAGGGGAGGAGACCCAGTACTTC
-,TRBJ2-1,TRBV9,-,CASSVKGRGQASYNEQFF,TGTGCCAGCAGCGTCAAGGGGAGGGGACAAGCCTCCTACAATGAGCAGTTCTTC